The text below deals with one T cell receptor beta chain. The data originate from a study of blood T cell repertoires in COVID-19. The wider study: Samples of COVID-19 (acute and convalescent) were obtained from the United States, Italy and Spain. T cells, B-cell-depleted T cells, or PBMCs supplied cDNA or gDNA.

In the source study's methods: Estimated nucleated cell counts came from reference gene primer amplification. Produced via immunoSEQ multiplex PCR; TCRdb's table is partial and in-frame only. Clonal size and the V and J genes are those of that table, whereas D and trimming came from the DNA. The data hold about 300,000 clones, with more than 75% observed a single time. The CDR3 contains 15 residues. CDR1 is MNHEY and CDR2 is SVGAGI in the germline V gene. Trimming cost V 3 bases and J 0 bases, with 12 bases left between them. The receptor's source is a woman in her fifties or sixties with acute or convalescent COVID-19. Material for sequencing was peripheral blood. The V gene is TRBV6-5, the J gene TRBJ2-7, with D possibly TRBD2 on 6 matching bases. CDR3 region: CASSYTGESSYEQYF. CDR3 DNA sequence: TGTGCCAGCAGTTATACGGGAGAGAGCTCCTACGAGCAGTACTTC.